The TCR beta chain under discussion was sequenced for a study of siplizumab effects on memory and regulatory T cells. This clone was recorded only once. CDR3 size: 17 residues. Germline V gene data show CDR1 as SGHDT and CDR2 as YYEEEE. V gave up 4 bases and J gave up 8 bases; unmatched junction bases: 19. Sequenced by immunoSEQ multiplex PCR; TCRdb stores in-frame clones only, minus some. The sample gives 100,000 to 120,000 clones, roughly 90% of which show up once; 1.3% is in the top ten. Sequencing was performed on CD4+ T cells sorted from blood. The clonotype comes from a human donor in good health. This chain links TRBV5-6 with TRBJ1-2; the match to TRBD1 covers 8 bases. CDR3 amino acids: CASSPNAGGRGRTGYTF. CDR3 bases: TGTGCCAGCAGCCCGAATGCCGGGGGCAGGGGGCGGACAGGCTACACCTTC.